The rows below give T cell receptor beta chains drawn from one sample of a study of response to subunit inactivated influenza vaccine. Via MiXCR, TCRdb re-called the RT-PCR reads, giving one row per CDR3 protein. The sample has a few hundred thousand distinct CDR3 sequences; around 20% are singletons. Material: PBMCs from blood, obtained approximately 20 months after vaccination. The receptors were sampled from a man between 50 and 69 years old who received an inactivated influenza vaccine. CDR3s include the opening cysteine and the closing phenylalanine or tryptophan. The D gene is left open where the match is weak. Clone size is shown for a subset of rows, as once, few, many or a class of expanded clone.

TRBJ2-7	few	TRBV2	NA	CASSERGSYEQYF	TGTGCCAGCAGTGAGCGGGGCTCCTACGAGCAGTACTTC
TRBJ1-1	NA	TRBV15	TRBD1	CATSRGQGNSEAFF	TGTGCCACCAGCAGAGGACAGGGTAACTCTGAAGCTTTCTTT
TRBJ2-5	NA	TRBV20-1	NA	CSASRTYQETQYF	TGCAGTGCCTCGAGGACGTATCAAGAGACCCAGTACTTC
TRBJ2-7	NA	TRBV7-3	TRBD2	CASSSYGRAETYEQYF	TGTGCCAGCAGCTCTTACGGGAGGGCCGAGACCTACGAGCAGTACTTC
TRBJ1-4	few	TRBV7-8	TRBD1	CASALRGKNEKLFF	TGTGCCAGCGCCCTCAGGGGGAAGAATGAAAAACTGTTTTTT
TRBJ1-1	NA	TRBV6-1	TRBD1	CASSPGTAPLGTEAFF	TGTGCCAGCAGCCCCGGGACAGCCCCTTTAGGAACTGAAGCTTTCTTT
TRBJ2-7	NA	TRBV6-2/TRBV6-3	NA	CASSYKQDHPGYEQYF	TGTGCCAGCAGTTATAAACAGGATCACCCGGGGTACGAGCAGTACTTC
TRBJ2-7	many	TRBV11-1	NA	CASSPPTASYEQYF	TGTGCCAGCAGCCCCCCTACGGCCTCCTACGAGCAGTACTTC
TRBJ1-1	few	TRBV5-4	NA	CASSFTGEGFFEAFF	TGTGCCAGCAGCTTCACGGGGGAGGGCTTCTTTGAAGCTTTCTTT
TRBJ1-2	NA	TRBV28	NA	CASSLEGIYGYTF	TGTGCCAGCAGTTTGGAAGGAATTTATGGCTACACCTTC
TRBJ2-1	NA	TRBV7-9	NA	CASSLVTSGNEQFF	TGTGCCAGCAGCTTAGTTACGAGCGGGAATGAGCAGTTCTTC
TRBJ1-2	NA	TRBV29-1	TRBD1	CSGMGQNYGYTF	TGCAGCGGTATGGGACAGAACTATGGCTACACCTTC
TRBJ2-7	NA	TRBV10-3	NA	CAISLDRYEQYF	TGTGCCATCAGTCTTGACCGATACGAGCAGTACTTC
TRBJ1-1	NA	TRBV20-1	TRBD1	CSATFDRVKSEAFF	TGCAGTGCTACCTTTGACAGGGTCAAGAGCGAAGCTTTCTTT
TRBJ2-2	NA	TRBV5-6	TRBD2	CASSYGLAGGPGELFF	TGTGCCAGCAGCTATGGACTAGCGGGAGGGCCCGGGGAGCTGTTTTTT
TRBJ1-2	few	TRBV5-1	TRBD1	CASSRTGGADNYGYTF	TGCGCCAGCAGCCGGACAGGGGGCGCGGATAACTATGGCTACACCTTC
TRBJ2-5	NA	TRBV5-1	NA	CASSKDSKETQYF	TGCGCCAGCAGCAAGGACAGTAAAGAGACCCAGTACTTC
TRBJ2-5	NA	TRBV6-5	NA	CASSYQGEETQYF	TGTGCCAGCAGTTACCAGGGAGAAGAGACCCAGTACTTC
TRBJ1-4	many	TRBV4-3	NA	CASSQAGWATNEKLFF	TGCGCCAGCAGCCAAGCGGGGTGGGCAACTAATGAAAAACTGTTTTTT
TRBJ2-2	few	TRBV12-3/TRBV12-4	NA	CASSPLNGAGELFF	TGTGCCAGCAGTCCCCTCAACGGGGCCGGGGAGCTGTTTTTT
TRBJ1-5	few	TRBV19	NA	CASSIGAYSNQPQHF	TGTGCCAGTAGTATAGGAGCCTATAGCAATCAGCCCCAGCATTTT
TRBJ1-5	NA	TRBV7-2	NA	CASSLGQSYQPQHF	TGTGCCAGCAGCCTTGGACAGAGCTATCAGCCCCAGCATTTT
TRBJ1-6	NA	TRBV5-4	NA	CASSTGPHSYNSPLHF	TGTGCCAGCAGCACCGGGCCCCACTCCTATAATTCACCCCTCCACTTT